This TCR beta chain was recorded in a study of PD-L1 blockade in urothelial cancer. V lost 5 bases, J lost 5 bases, and 13 bases stayed unmatched. The CDR3 sequence is 16 residues long. CDR1 is SGHVS and CDR2 is FNYEAQ in the germline V gene. Generated by immunoSEQ multiplex PCR, the TCRdb table keeps only in-frame clones and is missing some. The sample carries roughly 26,000 clones, 87% recorded once. The origin of this receptor is a man aged 45-65 years with urothelial cancer. V and J are TRBV7-6 and TRBJ2-7, with 9 nucleotides matching TRBD2. Sequences were derived from PBMCs, sampled around atezolizumab (anti-PD-L1) treatment. The CDR3 sequence: CASSAIGGGGAHEQYF. The CDR3 bases are TGTGCCAGCAGCGCCATCGGCGGCGGGGGGGCGCACGAGCAGTACTTC.